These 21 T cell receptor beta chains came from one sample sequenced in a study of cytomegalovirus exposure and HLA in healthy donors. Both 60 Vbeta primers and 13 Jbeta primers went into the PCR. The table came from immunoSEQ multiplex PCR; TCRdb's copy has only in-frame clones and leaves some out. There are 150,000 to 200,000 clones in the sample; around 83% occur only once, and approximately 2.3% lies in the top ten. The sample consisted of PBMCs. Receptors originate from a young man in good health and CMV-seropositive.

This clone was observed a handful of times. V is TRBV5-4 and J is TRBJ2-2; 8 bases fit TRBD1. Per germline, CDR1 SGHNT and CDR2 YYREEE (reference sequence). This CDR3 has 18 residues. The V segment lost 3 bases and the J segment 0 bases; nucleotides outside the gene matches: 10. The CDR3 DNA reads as TGTGCCAGCAGCTCCCCAGGGGGCGCCGTCACGAACACCGGGGAGCTGTTTTTT. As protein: CASSSPGGAVTNTGELFF.

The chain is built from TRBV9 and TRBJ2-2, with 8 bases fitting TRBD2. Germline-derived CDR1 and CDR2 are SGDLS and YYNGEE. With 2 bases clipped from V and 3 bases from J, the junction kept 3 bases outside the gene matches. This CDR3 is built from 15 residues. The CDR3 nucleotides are TGTGCCAGCAGCGTCGGGGGGGCCGACACCGGGGAGCTGTTTTTT. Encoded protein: CASSVGGADTGELFF.

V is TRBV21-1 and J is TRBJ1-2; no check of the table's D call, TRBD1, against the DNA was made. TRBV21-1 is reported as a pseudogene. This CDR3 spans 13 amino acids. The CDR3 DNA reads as TGTGCCAGCCCCCAGGGGGGCCCTTTTGGCTACACCTTC. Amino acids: CASPQGGPFGYTF.

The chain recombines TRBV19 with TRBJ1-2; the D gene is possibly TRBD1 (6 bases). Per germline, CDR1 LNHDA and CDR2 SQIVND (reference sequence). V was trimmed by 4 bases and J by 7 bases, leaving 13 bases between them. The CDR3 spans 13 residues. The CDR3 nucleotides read TGTGCCAGTAGTAAACAGGGTTGGTCTGGCTACACCTTC. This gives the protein CASSKQGWSGYTF.

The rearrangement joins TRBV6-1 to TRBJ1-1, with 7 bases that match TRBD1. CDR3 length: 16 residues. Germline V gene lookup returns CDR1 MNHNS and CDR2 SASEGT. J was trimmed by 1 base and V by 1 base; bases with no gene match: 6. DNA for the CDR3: TGTGCCAGCAGTGAAGGTAAGGGGGCGAAGAACACTGAAGCTTTCTTT. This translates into CASSEGKGAKNTEAFF.

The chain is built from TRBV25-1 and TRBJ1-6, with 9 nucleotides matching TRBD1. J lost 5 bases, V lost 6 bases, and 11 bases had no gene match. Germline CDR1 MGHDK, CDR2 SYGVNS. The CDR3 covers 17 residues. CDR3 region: CASRSGTGLVDNSPLHF. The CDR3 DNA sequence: TGTGCCAGCAGGTCCGGGACAGGGTTAGTCGATAATTCACCCCTCCACTTT.

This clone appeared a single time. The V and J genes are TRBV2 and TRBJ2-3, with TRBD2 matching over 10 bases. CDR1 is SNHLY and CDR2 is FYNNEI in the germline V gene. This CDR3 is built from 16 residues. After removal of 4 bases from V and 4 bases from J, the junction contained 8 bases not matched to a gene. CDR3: CASSVLRLAGADTQYF. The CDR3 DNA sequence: TGTGCCAGCAGTGTTTTAAGGCTAGCGGGGGCAGATACGCAGTATTTT.

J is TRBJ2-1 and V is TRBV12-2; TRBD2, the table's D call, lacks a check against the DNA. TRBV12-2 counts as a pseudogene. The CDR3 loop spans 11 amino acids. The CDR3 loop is CASPDCSEQFF. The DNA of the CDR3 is TGTGCAAGTCCGGACTGTAGTGAGCAGTTCTTC.

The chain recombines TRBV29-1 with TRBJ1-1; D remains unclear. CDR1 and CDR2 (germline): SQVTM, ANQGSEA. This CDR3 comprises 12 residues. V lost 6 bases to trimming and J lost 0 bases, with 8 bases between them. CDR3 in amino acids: CSVATVNTEAFF. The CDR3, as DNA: TGCAGCGTAGCTACGGTGAACACTGAAGCTTTCTTT.

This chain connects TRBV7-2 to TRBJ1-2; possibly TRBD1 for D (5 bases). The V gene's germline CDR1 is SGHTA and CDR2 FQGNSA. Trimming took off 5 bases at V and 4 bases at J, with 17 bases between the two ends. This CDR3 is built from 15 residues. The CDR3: CASSNRRALGYGYTF. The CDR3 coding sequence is TGTGCCAGCAGCAACAGGAGGGCGCTGGGCTATGGCTACACCTTC.

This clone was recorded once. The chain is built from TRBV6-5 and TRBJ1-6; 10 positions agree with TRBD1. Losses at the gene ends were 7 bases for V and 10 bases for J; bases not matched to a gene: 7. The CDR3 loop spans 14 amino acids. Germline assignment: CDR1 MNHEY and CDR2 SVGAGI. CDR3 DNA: TGTGCCAGCACCCGAGACAGGGGGCTATCACCCCTCCACTTT. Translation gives CASTRDRGLSPLHF.

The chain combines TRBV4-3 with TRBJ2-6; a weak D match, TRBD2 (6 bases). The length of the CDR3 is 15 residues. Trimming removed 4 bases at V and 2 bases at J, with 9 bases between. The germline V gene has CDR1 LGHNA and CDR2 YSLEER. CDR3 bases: TGCGCCAGCAGCCCGGGACTTACTGGGGCCAACGTCCTGACTTTC. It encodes CASSPGLTGANVLTF.

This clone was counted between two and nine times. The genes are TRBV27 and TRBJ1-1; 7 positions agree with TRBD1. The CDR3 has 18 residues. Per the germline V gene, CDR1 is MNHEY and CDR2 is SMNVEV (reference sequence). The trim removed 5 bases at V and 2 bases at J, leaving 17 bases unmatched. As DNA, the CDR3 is TGTGCCAGCAGTCCGCCTCCTGACAGGGTAGGTGTAAACACTGAAGCTTTCTTT. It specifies CASSPPPDRVGVNTEAFF.

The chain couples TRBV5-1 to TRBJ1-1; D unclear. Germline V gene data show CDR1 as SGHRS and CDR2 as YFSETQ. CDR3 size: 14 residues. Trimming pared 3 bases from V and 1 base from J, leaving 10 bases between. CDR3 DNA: TGCGCCAGCAGCTCCCTAAACCCGAACACTGAAGCTTTCTTT. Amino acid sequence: CASSSLNPNTEAFF.

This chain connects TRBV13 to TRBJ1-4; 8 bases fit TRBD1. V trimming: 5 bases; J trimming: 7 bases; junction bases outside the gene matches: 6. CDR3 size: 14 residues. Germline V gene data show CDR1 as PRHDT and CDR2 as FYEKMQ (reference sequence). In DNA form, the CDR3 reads TGTGCCAGCAGCGCGACAGGGGATGGTGAAAAACTGTTTTTT. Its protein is CASSATGDGEKLFF.

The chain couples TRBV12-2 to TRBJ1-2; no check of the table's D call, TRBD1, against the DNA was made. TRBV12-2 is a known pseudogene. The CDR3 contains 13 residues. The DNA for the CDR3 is TGTGCAAGTCGCCGGGACAGGGGGCGAGGCTACACCTTC. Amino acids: CASRRDRGRGYTF.

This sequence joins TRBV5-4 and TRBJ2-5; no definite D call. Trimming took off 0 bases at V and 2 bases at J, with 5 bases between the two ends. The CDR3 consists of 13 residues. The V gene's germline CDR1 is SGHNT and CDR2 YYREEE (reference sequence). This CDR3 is CASSLDRQETQYF. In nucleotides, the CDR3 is TGTGCCAGCAGCTTGGACAGACAAGAGACCCAGTACTTC.

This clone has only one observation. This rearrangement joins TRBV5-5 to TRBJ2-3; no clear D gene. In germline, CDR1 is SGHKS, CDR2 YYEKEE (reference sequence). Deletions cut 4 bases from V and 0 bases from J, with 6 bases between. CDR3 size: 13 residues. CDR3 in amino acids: CASSLKSTDTQYF. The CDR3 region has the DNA TGTGCCAGCAGCCTAAAGAGCACAGATACGCAGTATTTT.

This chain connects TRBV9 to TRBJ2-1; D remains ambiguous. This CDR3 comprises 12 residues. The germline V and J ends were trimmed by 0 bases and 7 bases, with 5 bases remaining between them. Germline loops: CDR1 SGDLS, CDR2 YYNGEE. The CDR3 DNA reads TGTGCCAGCAGCGTAGTTGAGAATGAGCAGTTCTTC. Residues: CASSVVENEQFF. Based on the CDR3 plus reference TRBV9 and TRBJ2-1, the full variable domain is DSGVTQTPKHLITATGQRVTLRCSPRSGDLSVYWYQQSLDQGLQFLIQYYNGEERAKGNILERFSAQQFPDLHSELNLSSLELGDSALYFCASSVVENEQFFGPGTRLTVL.

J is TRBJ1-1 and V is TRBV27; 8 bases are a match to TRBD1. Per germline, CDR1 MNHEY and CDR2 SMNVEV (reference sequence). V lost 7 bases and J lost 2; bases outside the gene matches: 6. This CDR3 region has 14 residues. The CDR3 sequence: CASTNRGGNTEAFF. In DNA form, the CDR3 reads TGTGCCAGCACCAACAGGGGGGGCAACACTGAAGCTTTCTTT.

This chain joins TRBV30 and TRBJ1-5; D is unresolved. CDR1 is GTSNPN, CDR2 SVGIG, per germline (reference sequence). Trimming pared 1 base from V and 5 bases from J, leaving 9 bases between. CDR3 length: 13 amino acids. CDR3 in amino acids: CAWSAGLDQPQHF. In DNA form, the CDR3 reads TGTGCCTGGAGTGCAGGACTGGATCAGCCCCAGCATTTT.